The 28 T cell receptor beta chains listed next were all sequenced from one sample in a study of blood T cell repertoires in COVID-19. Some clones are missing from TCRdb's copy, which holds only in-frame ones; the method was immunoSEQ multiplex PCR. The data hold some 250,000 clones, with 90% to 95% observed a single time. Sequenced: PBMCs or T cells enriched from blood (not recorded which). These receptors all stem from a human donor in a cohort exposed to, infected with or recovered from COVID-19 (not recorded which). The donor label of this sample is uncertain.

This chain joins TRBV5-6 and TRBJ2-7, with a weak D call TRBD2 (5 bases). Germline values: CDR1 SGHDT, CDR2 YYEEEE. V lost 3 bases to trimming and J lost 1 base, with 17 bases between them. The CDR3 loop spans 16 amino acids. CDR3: CASSYGSGLLSYEQYF. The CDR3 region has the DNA TGTGCCAGCAGCTACGGTTCGGGGTTGCTGTCCTACGAGCAGTACTTC.

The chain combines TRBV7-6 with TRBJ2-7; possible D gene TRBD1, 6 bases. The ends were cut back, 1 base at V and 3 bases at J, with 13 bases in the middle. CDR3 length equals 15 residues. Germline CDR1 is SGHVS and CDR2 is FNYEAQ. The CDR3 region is CASSLELGGNYEQYF. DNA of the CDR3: TGTGCCAGCAGCTTAGAGTTAGGGGGTAACTACGAGCAGTACTTC.

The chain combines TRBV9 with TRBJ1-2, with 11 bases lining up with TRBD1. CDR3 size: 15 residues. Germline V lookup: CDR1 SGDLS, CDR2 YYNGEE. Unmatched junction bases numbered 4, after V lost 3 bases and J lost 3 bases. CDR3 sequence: CASSARTGGDYGYTF. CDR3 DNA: TGTGCCAGCAGCGCTCGGACAGGGGGCGACTATGGCTACACCTTC.

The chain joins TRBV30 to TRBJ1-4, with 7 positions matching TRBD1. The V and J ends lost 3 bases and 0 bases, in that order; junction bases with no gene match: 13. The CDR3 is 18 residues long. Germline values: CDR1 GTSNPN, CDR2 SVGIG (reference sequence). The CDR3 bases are TGTGCCTGGAGCTCTCCGGGACAGATATTTGCAACTAATGAAAAACTGTTTTTT. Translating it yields CAWSSPGQIFATNEKLFF.

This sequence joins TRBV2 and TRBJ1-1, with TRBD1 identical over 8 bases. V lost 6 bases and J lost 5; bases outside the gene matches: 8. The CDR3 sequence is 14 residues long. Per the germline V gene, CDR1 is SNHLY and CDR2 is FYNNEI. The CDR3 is CASSPGGLETEAFF. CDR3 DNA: TGTGCCAGCAGCCCAGGGGGCTTGGAGACTGAAGCTTTCTTT.

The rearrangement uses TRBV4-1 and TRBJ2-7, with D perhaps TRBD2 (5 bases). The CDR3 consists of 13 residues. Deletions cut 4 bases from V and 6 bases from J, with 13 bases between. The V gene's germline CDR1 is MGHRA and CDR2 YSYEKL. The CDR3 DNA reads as TGCGCCAGCAGCCCTCAGAGCGGTCTCGAGCAGTACTTC. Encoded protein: CASSPQSGLEQYF.

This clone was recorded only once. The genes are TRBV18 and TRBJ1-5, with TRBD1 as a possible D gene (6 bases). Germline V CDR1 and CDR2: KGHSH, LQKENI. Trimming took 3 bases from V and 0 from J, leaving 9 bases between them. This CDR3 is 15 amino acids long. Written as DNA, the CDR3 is TGTGCCAGCTCACCTCGACAGGCTAGCAATCAGCCCCAGCATTTT. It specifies CASSPRQASNQPQHF.

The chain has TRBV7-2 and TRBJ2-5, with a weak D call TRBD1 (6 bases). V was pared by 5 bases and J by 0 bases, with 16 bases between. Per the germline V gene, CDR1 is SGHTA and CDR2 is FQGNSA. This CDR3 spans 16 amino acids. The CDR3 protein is CASSTRQALYQETQYF. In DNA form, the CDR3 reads TGTGCCAGCAGCACTAGACAGGCCTTGTACCAAGAGACCCAGTACTTC.

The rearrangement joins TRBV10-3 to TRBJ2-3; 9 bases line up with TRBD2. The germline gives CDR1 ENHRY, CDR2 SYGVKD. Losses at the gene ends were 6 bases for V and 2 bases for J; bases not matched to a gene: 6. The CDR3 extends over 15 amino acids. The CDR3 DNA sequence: TGTGCCATCAGGAAGGGACTAGCTCCCACAGATACGCAGTATTTT. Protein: CAIRKGLAPTDTQYF.

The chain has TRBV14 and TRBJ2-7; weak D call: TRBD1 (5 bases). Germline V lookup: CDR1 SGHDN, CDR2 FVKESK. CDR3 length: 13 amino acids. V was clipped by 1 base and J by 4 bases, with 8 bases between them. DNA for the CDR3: TGTGCCAGCAGCCAAGGGGCAGGGTACGAGCAGTACTTC. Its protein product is CASSQGAGYEQYF.

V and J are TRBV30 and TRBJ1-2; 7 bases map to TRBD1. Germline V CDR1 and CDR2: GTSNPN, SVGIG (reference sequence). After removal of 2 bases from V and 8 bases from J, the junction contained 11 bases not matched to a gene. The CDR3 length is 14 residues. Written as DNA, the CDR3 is TGTGCCTGGAGTAGACAGGGCCCCCTTCTCGGCTACACCTTC. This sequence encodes CAWSRQGPLLGYTF.

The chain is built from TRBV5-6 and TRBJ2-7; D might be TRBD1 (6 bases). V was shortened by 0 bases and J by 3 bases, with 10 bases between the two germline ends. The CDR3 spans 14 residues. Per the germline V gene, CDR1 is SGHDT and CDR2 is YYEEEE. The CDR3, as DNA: TGTGCCAGCAGCTTGGGACAGGCGCTCTACGAGCAGTACTTC. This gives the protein CASSLGQALYEQYF. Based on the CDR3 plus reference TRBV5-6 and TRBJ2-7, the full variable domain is DAGVTQSPTHLIKTRGQQVTLRCSPKSGHDTVSWYQQALGQGPQFIFQYYEEEERQRGNFPDRFSGHQFPNYSSELNVNALLLGDSALYLCASSLGQALYEQYFGPGTRLTVT.

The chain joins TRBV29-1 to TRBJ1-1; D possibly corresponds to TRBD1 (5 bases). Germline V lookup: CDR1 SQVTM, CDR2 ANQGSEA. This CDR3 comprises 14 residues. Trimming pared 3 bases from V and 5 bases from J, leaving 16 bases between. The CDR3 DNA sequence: TGCAGCGTTGATCCGCAGGGCTTGGGGACTGAAGCTTTCTTT. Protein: CSVDPQGLGTEAFF. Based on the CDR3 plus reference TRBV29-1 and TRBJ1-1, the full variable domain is SAVISQKPSRDICQRGTSLTIQCQVDSQVTMMFWYRQQPGQSLTLIATANQGSEATYESGFVIDKFPISRPNLTFSTLTVSNMSPEDSSIYLCSVDPQGLGTEAFFGQGTRLTVV.

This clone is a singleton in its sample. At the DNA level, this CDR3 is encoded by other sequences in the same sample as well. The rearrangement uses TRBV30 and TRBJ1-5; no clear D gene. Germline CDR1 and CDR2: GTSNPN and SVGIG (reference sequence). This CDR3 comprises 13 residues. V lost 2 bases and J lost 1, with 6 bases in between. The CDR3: CAWSRGSNQPQHF. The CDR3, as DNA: TGTGCCTGGAGTCGAGGGAGCAATCAGCCCCAGCATTTT.

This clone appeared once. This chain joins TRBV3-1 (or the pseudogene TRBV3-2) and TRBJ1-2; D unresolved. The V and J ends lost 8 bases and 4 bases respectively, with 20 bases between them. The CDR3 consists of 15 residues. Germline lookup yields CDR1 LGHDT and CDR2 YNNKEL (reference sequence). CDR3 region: CASGCSRRQPYGYTF. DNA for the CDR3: TGTGCCAGCGGATGCTCTAGACGGCAACCCTATGGCTACACCTTC.

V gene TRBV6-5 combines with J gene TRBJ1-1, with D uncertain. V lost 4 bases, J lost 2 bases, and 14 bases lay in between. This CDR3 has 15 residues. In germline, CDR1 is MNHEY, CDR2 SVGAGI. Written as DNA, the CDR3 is TGTGCCAGCAGTTTTACACGTATCGTTAACACTGAAGCTTTCTTT. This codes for CASSFTRIVNTEAFF.

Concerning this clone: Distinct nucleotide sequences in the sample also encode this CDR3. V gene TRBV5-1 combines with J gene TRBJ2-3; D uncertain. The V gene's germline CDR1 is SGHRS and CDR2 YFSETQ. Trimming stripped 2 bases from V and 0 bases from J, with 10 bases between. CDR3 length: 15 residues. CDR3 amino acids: CASSLSGPSTDTQYF. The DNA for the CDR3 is TGCGCCAGCAGCTTAAGTGGGCCTAGCACAGATACGCAGTATTTT.

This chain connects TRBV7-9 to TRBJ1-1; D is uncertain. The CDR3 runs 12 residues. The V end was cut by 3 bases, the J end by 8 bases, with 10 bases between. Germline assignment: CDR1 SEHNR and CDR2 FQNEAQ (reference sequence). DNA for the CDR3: TGTGCCAGCAGCTTTATGCAGTCAGAAGCTTTCTTT. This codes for CASSFMQSEAFF.

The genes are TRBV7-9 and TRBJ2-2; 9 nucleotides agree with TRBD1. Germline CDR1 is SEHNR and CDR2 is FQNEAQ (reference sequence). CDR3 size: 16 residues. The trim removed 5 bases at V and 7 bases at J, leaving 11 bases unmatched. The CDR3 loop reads CASSLRTGADNGELFF. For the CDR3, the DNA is TGTGCCAGCAGCCTCCGGACAGGGGCGGACAACGGGGAGCTGTTTTTT.

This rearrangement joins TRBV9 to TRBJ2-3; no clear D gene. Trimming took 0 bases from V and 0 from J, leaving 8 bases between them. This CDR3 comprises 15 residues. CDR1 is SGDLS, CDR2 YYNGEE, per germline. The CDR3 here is CASSVGQASTDTQYF. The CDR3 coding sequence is TGTGCCAGCAGCGTAGGACAAGCTAGCACAGATACGCAGTATTTT. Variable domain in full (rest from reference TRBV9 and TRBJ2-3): DSGVTQTPKHLITATGQRVTLRCSPRSGDLSVYWYQQSLDQGLQFLIQYYNGEERAKGNILERFSAQQFPDLHSELNLSSLELGDSALYFCASSVGQASTDTQYFGPGTRLTVL.

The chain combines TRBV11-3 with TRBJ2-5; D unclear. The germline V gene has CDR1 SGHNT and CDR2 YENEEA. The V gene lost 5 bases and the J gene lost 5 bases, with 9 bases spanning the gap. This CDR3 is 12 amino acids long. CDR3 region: CASSRGVETQYF. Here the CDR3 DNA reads TGTGCCAGCAGCCGTGGAGTGGAGACCCAGTACTTC.

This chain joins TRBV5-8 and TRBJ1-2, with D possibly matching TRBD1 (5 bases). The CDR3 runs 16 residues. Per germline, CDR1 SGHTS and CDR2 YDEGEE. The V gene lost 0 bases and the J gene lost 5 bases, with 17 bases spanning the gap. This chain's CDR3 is CASSLDGGSTLYGYTF. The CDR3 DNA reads TGTGCCAGCAGCTTGGATGGGGGGAGCACTTTATATGGCTACACCTTC.

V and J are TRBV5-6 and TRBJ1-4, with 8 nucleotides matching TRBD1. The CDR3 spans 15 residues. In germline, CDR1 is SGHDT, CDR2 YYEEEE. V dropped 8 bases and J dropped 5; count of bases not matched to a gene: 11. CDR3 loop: CASHLTGTGNEKLFF. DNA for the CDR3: TGTGCCAGTCATCTTACCGGGACAGGCAATGAAAAACTGTTTTTT.

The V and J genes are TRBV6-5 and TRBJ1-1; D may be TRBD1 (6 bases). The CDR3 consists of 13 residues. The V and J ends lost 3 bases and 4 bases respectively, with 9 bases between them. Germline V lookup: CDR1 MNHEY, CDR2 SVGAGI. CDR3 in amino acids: CASSYRGATEAFF. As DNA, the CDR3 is TGTGCCAGCAGTTATCGGGGGGCCACTGAAGCTTTCTTT.

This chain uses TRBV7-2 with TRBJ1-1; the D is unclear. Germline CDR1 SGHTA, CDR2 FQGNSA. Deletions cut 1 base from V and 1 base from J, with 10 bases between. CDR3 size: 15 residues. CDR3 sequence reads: CASSLVGRGNTEAFF. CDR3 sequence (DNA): TGTGCCAGCAGCTTAGTCGGCCGGGGGAACACTGAAGCTTTCTTT.

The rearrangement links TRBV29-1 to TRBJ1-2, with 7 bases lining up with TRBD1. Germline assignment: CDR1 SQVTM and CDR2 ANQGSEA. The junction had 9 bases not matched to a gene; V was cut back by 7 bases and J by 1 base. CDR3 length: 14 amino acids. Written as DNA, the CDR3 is TGCAGCGCCAACCTGGGACAGAGTAACTATGGCTACACCTTC. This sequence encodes CSANLGQSNYGYTF.

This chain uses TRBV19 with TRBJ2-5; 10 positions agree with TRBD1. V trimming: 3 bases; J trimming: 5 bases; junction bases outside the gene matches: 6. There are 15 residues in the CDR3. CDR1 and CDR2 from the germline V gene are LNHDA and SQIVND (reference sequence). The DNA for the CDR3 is TGTGCCAGTAGTATGGGGACAGGGGAACGGGAGACCCAGTACTTC. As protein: CASSMGTGERETQYF.

The CDR3 DNA reads as TGTGCCAGCAGTGACCCCAGGGGCGCTATGAACACTGAAGCTTTCTTT. This sequence encodes CASSDPRGAMNTEAFF. The gene calls are TRBV6-2 or TRBV6-3 and TRBJ1-1, with a tentative D call TRBD1 (6 bases). V was cut by 5 bases and J by 0 bases, with 16 bases left in between. There are 16 residues in the CDR3. CDR1 MNHEY and CDR2 SVGEGT come from the germline V gene.